One sample yielded the 25 T cell receptor beta chains listed below, sequenced in a study of blood T cell repertoires in COVID-19. Some clones are missing from TCRdb's copy, which holds only in-frame ones; the method was immunoSEQ multiplex PCR. In the table there are approximately 250,000 clones, more than 85% of which are singletons. Sequences were obtained from peripheral blood. Every receptor here comes from a woman in her sixties or seventies with COVID-19, enrolled during active disease.

This sequence joins TRBV24-1 and TRBJ1-5; D uncertain. Germline V gives CDR1 KGHDR, CDR2 SFDVKD. The CDR3 covers 14 residues. The V and J ends lost 0 bases and 9 bases respectively, with 11 bases between them. CDR3 nucleotide sequence: TGTGCCACCAGTGATTTGGGCACCGCAGGGCCCCAGCATTTT. This translates into CATSDLGTAGPQHF.

The chain couples TRBV29-1 to TRBJ2-7; the D is unclear. This CDR3 is 13 amino acids long. Trimming removed 4 bases from V and 1 base from J, with 11 bases in between. Germline CDR1 reads SQVTM; CDR2 reads ANQGSEA. The CDR3 sequence: CSVVGQPSYEQYF. CDR3 DNA: TGCAGCGTTGTGGGCCAGCCGTCCTACGAGCAGTACTTC.

V is TRBV15 and J is TRBJ1-4; TRBD1 matches at 9 bases. The CDR3 is made up of 14 amino acids. From germline, CDR1 is LNHNV and CDR2 YYDKDF (reference sequence). Trimming cost V 5 bases and J 4 bases; bases outside gene matches: 2. The CDR3 nucleotides are TGTGCCACCAGCGTGACAGGGGGTAATGAAAAACTGTTTTTT. This translates into CATSVTGGNEKLFF. The variable domain in full, completed from reference TRBV15 and TRBJ1-4, reads DAMVIQNPRYQVTQFGKPVTLSCSQTLNHNVMYWYQQKSSQAPKLLFHYYDKDFNNEADTPDNFQSRRPNTSFCFLDIRSPGLGDTAMYLCATSVTGGNEKLFFGSGTQLSVL.

This clone was picked up a small number of times. V gene TRBV19 combines with J gene TRBJ1-5; D is possibly TRBD1 (6 bases). Germline values: CDR1 LNHDA, CDR2 SQIVND (reference sequence). CDR3 length: 20 residues. V lost 1 base, J lost 0 bases, and 22 bases lay in between. The CDR3 DNA reads as TGTGCCAGTAGTATAGGCCCGGCCCAGGGGAGTTCGTATAGCAATCAGCCCCAGCATTTT. Translated, it gives CASSIGPAQGSSYSNQPQHF.

The gene calls are TRBV11-3 and TRBJ2-2, with 9 bases fitting TRBD2. J gave up 2 bases and V 5 bases, and 3 bases lay outside the gene matches. CDR1 and CDR2 from the germline V gene are SGHNT and YENEEA. The CDR3 is made up of 15 amino acids. The CDR3 sequence is CASSAGGRNTGELFF. CDR3 DNA: TGTGCCAGCAGCGCGGGAGGGCGAAACACCGGGGAGCTGTTTTTT.

The chain joins TRBV2 to TRBJ1-3, with D uncertain. The V gene's germline CDR1 is SNHLY and CDR2 FYNNEI. CDR3 length equals 14 residues. Trimming took off 4 bases at V and 4 bases at J, with 11 bases between the two ends. This chain's CDR3 is CASSGEGRGNTIYF. The CDR3 nucleotides are TGTGCCAGCAGTGGAGAAGGGAGAGGAAACACCATATATTTT. The full variable domain, rest sourced from reference TRBV2 and TRBJ1-3, is EPEVTQTPSHQVTQMGQEVILRCVPISNHLYFYWYRQILGQKVEFLVSFYNNEISEKSEIFDDQFSVERPDGSNFTLKIRSTKLEDSAMYFCASSGEGRGNTIYFGEGSWLTVV.

The rearrangement uses TRBV5-1 and TRBJ1-2; 10 bases line up with TRBD1. CDR3 size: 17 residues. J gave up 8 bases and V 3 bases, and 16 bases lay outside the gene matches. CDR1 SGHRS and CDR2 YFSETQ come from the germline V gene. In nucleotides, the CDR3 is TGCGCCAGCAGCTCCGGGACAGGGGAAAGGTTTAGAAACGGCTACACCTTC. Protein: CASSSGTGERFRNGYTF.

J is TRBJ1-4 and V is TRBV5-4; a possible D gene is TRBD1 (6 bases). CDR1 is SGHNT, CDR2 YYREEE, per germline (reference sequence). The CDR3 runs to 14 residues. Trimming pared 2 bases from V and 7 bases from J, leaving 12 bases between. The CDR3 is CASSLAGASEKLFF. In nucleotides, the CDR3 is TGTGCCAGCAGCTTAGCGGGGGCTAGTGAAAAACTGTTTTTT.

The V call is TRBV28, the J call TRBJ2-7, with D tentatively TRBD2 (6 bases). The V end lost 7 bases, the J end lost 0 bases, and 7 bases lay between the germline ends. The CDR3 sequence is 12 residues long. Per the germline V gene, CDR1 is MDHEN and CDR2 is SYDVKM. The DNA of the CDR3 is TGTGCCAGCAAGGACTACTCCTACGAGCAGTACTTC. It encodes CASKDYSYEQYF. The variable domain in full, with the rest retrieved from reference TRBV28 and TRBJ2-7, is DVKVTQSSRYLVKRTGEKVFLECVQDMDHENMFWYRQDPGLGLRLIYFSYDVKMKEKGDIPEGYSVSREKKERFSLILESASTNQTSMYLCASKDYSYEQYFGPGTRLTVT.

This rearrangement joins TRBV4-1 to TRBJ1-4, with 7 nucleotides matching TRBD1. V shed 3 bases, J shed 6 bases, and the junction held 10 bases outside the gene matches. CDR3 size: 16 residues. The V gene's germline CDR1 is MGHRA and CDR2 YSYEKL. The CDR3 reads CASSQDWQGTDEKLFF. CDR3 DNA: TGCGCCAGCAGCCAGGATTGGCAGGGGACAGATGAAAAACTGTTTTTT.

This chain uses TRBV4-2 with TRBJ1-4, with TRBD1 identical over 10 bases. This CDR3 is built from 14 residues. With 4 bases clipped from V and 6 bases from J, the junction kept 2 bases outside the gene matches. From germline, CDR1 is LGHNA and CDR2 YNFKEQ. This CDR3 reads CASSLGTGDEKLFF. CDR3 bases: TGTGCCAGCAGCCTTGGGACAGGGGATGAAAAACTGTTTTTT.

The chain has TRBV30 and TRBJ2-7, with TRBD2 matching over 11 bases. V lost 8 bases to trimming and J lost 3 bases; unmatched junction nucleotides: 9. CDR3 length: 14 residues. Germline values: CDR1 GTSNPN, CDR2 SVGIG (reference sequence). DNA for the CDR3: TGTGCCGTACAGCGCGGGACTAGCGGCTACGAGCAGTACTTC. Protein: CAVQRGTSGYEQYF.

The chain is built from TRBV7-9 and TRBJ2-5; 11 nucleotides line up with TRBD2. There are 13 residues in the CDR3. CDR1 and CDR2 from the germline V gene are SEHNR and FQNEAQ (reference sequence). J was trimmed by 5 bases and V by 4 bases; bases with no gene match: 0. The CDR3 sequence: CASSSSGRETQYF. CDR3 coding DNA: TGTGCCAGCAGCTCTAGCGGGAGGGAGACCCAGTACTTC.

The genes are TRBV11-1 and TRBJ2-7; 7 bases are shared with TRBD2. The length of the CDR3 is 16 residues. V was clipped by 5 bases and J by 2 bases; unmatched bases: 12. CDR1 and CDR2 (germline): SGHAT, FQDESV (reference sequence). Here the CDR3 DNA reads TGTGCCAGCAGCGCGACACGACTAGCCGGGCCCTACGAGCAGTACTTC. Translating it yields CASSATRLAGPYEQYF. Supplemented by reference TRBV11-1 and TRBJ2-7, the full variable domain reads EAEVAQSPRYKITEKSQAVAFWCDPISGHATLYWYRQILGQGPELLVQFQDESVVDDSQLPKDRFSAERLKGVDSTLKIQPAELGDSAMYLCASSATRLAGPYEQYFGPGTRLTVT.

This chain uses TRBV5-4 with TRBJ2-5; 7 positions agree with TRBD2. Germline V CDR1 and CDR2: SGHNT, YYREEE (reference sequence). The CDR3 is 15 residues long. V was pared by 4 bases and J by 4 bases, with 10 bases of the junction left unmatched. This CDR3 is CASSPTSEKGETQYF. The CDR3 coding sequence is TGTGCCAGCAGCCCTACTAGCGAAAAAGGAGAGACCCAGTACTTC.

This chain's CDR3 is CAWSTWTSGKETQYF. The CDR3 DNA reads as TGTGCCTGGAGTACCTGGACTAGCGGGAAAGAGACCCAGTACTTC. This chain joins TRBV30 and TRBJ2-5; 12 bases align to TRBD2. The germline V gene encodes CDR1 GTSNPN and CDR2 SVGIG (reference sequence). With V trimmed by 2 bases and J by 3 bases, 4 bases remained unmatched. CDR3 length equals 15 residues. Based on the CDR3 plus reference TRBV30 and TRBJ2-5, the full variable domain is SQTIHQWPATLVQPVGSPLSLECTVEGTSNPNLYWYRQAAGRGLQLLFYSVGIGQISSEVPQNLSASRPQDRQFILSSKKLLLSDSGFYLCAWSTWTSGKETQYFGPGTRLLVL.

The rearrangement links TRBV5-1 to TRBJ1-1; TRBD1 is a possible D gene (5 bases). Germline CDR1 and CDR2: SGHRS and YFSETQ. V was shortened by 4 bases and J by 5 bases, with 27 bases between the two germline ends. The CDR3 is 18 residues long. DNA for the CDR3: TGCGCCAGCAGCCCTAAAACATTGACCCAGGTCAAGGGGACTGAAGCTTTCTTT. Its translation: CASSPKTLTQVKGTEAFF.

The chain carries TRBV10-3 and TRBJ1-1; TRBD1 might be the D (6 bases). V was shortened by 0 bases and J by 1 base, with 9 bases between the two germline ends. The CDR3 is made up of 15 amino acids. Germline lookup yields CDR1 ENHRY and CDR2 SYGVKD. The CDR3 bases are TGTGCCATCAGTGAGTCGGGACATCAGAACACTGAAGCTTTCTTT. The encoded protein is CAISESGHQNTEAFF.

This chain uses TRBV30 with TRBJ1-1; D ambiguous. The CDR3 sequence is 14 residues long. CDR1 is GTSNPN, CDR2 SVGIG, per germline (reference sequence). V was trimmed by 3 bases and J by 1 base, leaving 12 bases between them. The CDR3 region is CAWRAVGGNTEAFF. As DNA, the CDR3 is TGTGCCTGGAGGGCCGTGGGAGGGAACACTGAAGCTTTCTTT.

The gene calls are TRBV4-2 and TRBJ2-3; a possible D gene is TRBD2 (6 bases). Trimming removed 3 bases from V and 0 bases from J, with 31 bases in between. The CDR3 is 22 amino acids. Germline V gene data show CDR1 as LGHNA and CDR2 as YNFKEQ. The CDR3 DNA is TGTGCCAGCAGCCACGCTCTACTTTCTAGGGCGGATATAGCGGCTAGCACAGATACGCAGTATTTT. Protein product: CASSHALLSRADIAASTDTQYF.

The chain recombines TRBV9 with TRBJ2-1; 7 bases agree with TRBD1. The CDR3 runs to 17 residues. Per the germline V gene, CDR1 is SGDLS and CDR2 is YYNGEE. V shed 0 bases, J shed 5 bases, and the junction held 11 bases outside the gene matches. CDR3 residues: CASSVGPPGQPNNEQFF. Here the CDR3 DNA reads TGTGCCAGCAGCGTAGGACCCCCGGGACAGCCCAACAATGAGCAGTTCTTC.

The V and J genes are TRBV5-1 and TRBJ2-2; no clear D. Trimming stripped 0 bases from V and 8 bases from J, with 14 bases between. CDR1 SGHRS and CDR2 YFSETQ come from the germline V gene. The CDR3 covers 15 residues. The CDR3 loop reads CASSLVGFQAGELFF. Here the CDR3 DNA reads TGCGCCAGCAGCTTGGTAGGCTTTCAGGCTGGGGAGCTGTTTTTT.

The chain employs TRBV28 and TRBJ2-7, with 11 bases matching TRBD2. The CDR3 is 15 amino acids. Germline CDR1 is MDHEN and CDR2 is SYDVKM. The junction had 7 bases not matched to a gene; V was cut back by 4 bases and J by 5 bases. CDR3 sequence (DNA): TGTGCCAGCAGTTCTCTACTAGCGGGAGTCGACGAGCAGTACTTC. Translation: CASSSLLAGVDEQYF.

The J gene is TRBJ2-3, the V gene TRBV27; 14 bases line up with TRBD2. Germline V gene lookup returns CDR1 MNHEY and CDR2 SMNVEV (reference sequence). The CDR3 is 18 amino acids. The V segment lost 6 bases and the J segment 4 bases; nucleotides outside the gene matches: 12. CDR3 coding DNA: TGTGCCAGCAGGCCCGCGAAGGGACTAGCGGGAGTAGCAGATACGCAGTATTTT. This sequence encodes CASRPAKGLAGVADTQYF.

This rearrangement joins TRBV4-1 to TRBJ1-2; 10 bases are a match to TRBD1. The CDR3 runs to 18 residues. The germline V gene has CDR1 MGHRA and CDR2 YSYEKL. Germline trimming cut 0 bases from V and 4 bases from J; bases unmatched to any gene: 11. CDR3 coding DNA: TGCGCCAGCAGCCAAGATCAGAGACCGGGACAGGGGATCTATGGCTACACCTTC. As protein: CASSQDQRPGQGIYGYTF.